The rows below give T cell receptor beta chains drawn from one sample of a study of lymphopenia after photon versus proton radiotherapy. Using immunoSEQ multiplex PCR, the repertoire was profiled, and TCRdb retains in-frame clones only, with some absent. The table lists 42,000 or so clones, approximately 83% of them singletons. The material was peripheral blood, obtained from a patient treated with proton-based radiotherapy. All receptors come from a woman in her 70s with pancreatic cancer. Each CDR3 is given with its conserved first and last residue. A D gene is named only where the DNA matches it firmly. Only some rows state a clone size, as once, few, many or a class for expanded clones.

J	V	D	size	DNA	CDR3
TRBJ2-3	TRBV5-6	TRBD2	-	TGTGCCAGCAGCTCGCTGCGCGGGAGTTCTCTAACAGATACGCAGTATTTT	CASSSLRGSSLTDTQYF
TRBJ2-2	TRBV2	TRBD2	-	TGTGCCAGCAGTCGGACTAGCGGGATGAACACCGGGGAGCTGTTTTTT	CASSRTSGMNTGELFF
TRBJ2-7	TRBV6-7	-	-	TGTGCCAGCAGTTTAGTATCTGGCGAGCAGTACTTC	CASSLVSGEQYF
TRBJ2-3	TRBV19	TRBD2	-	TGTGCCAGTAGTTTAGCGGGAGTAAGGGCAGATACGCAGTATTTT	CASSLAGVRADTQYF
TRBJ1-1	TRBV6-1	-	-	TGTGCCAGTCGCCCAGGGGTAGTGAACACTGAAGCTTTCTTT	CASRPGVVNTEAFF
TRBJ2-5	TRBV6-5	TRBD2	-	TGTGCCAGCAGTGAAAGACTAGCGAGAGAGACCCAGTACTTC	CASSERLARETQYF
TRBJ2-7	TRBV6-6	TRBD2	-	TGTGCCAGCAATCCCCGACTAGCGGGAAAGGACGAGCAGTACTTC	CASNPRLAGKDEQYF
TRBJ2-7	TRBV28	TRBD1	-	TGTGCCAGCAACCCACAGGGGTCCTACGAGCAGTACTTC	CASNPQGSYEQYF
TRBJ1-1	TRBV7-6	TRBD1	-	TGTGCCAGCAGCTTAGGGGGGACAGGCAATATTGAAGCTTTCTTT	CASSLGGTGNIEAFF
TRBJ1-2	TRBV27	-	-	TGTGCCAGCAGTTTAGAGAAGGGCTATAACTATGGCTACACCTTC	CASSLEKGYNYGYTF
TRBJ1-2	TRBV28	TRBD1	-	TGTGCCAGCAGCCCCCCCGGACAGGGGGCGCGTCGCGGCTACACCTTC	CASSPPGQGARRGYTF
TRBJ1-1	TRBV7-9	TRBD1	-	TGTGCCAGCAGCTTCCGACAGGGGGTGAACACTGAAGCTTTCTTT	CASSFRQGVNTEAFF
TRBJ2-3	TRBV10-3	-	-	TGTGCCATCAGTGATCCAGATACGCAGTATTTT	CAISDPDTQYF
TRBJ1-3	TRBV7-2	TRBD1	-	TGTGCCAGCAGCTACGGGACAGGGGGTATTAGTTCCATATATTTT	CASSYGTGGISSIYF
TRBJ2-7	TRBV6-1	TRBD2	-	TGTGCCAGCAGTGAACAGACTAGCGGGGCCGGACTCTCCTACGAGCAGTACTTC	CASSEQTSGAGLSYEQYF
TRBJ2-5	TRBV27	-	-	TGTGCCAGCAGTTTTGGACATTTGGAGACCCAGTACTTC	CASSFGHLETQYF
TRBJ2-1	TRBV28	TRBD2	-	TGTGCCAGCAGACGTGGGACTAGCGGGAGCGGTGAGCAGTTCTTC	CASRRGTSGSGEQFF
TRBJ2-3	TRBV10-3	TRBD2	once	TGTGCCATCAGTGAGAGGTCTGGCGGGAGGGCCCTTAATACGCAGTATTTT	CAISERSGGRALNTQYF
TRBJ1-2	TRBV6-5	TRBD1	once	TGTGCCAGCAACAGACAGGGTGGGGGCTACTATGGCTACACCTTC	CASNRQGGGYYGYTF
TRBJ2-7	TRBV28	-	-	TGTGCCAGCAGTTTCGAAGGTGGAGGGAACTACGAGCAGTACTTC	CASSFEGGGNYEQYF
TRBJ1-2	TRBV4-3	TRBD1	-	TGCGCCAGCAGCCAAGATCGCGGGACAGCTTTGTATGGCTACACCTTC	CASSQDRGTALYGYTF
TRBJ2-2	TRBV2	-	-	TGTGCCAGCAGTGGTTTCGGGGGAAACACCGGGGAGCTGTTTTTT	CASSGFGGNTGELFF
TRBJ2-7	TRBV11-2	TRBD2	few	TGTGCCAGCAGCCCCGGGGGAGGGGCCTACGAGCAGTACTTC	CASSPGGGAYEQYF
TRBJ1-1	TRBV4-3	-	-	TGCGCCAGCAGCCAAGATCTAGGGAAAAGGACCCCTGAAGCTTTCTTT	CASSQDLGKRTPEAFF
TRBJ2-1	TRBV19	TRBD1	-	TGTGCCAGTAGTATCGACAGGGAAAATGAGCAGTTCTTC	CASSIDRENEQFF
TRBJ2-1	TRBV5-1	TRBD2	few	TGCGCCAGCAGTAAGGGGACTAGCGGGCCCTACAATGAGCAGTTCTTC	CASSKGTSGPYNEQFF
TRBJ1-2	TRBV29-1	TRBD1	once	TGCAGCGTTGAATCCGGACAGGGGGCGCGTGGCTACACCTTC	CSVESGQGARGYTF
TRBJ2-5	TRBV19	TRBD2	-	TGTGCCAGTAGTGCCGCCGGGACTACCCTCCGGACCCAGTACTTC	CASSAAGTTLRTQYF
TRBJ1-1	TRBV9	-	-	TGTGCCAGCGGGAACTACCCTGAAGCTTTCTTT	CASGNYPEAFF
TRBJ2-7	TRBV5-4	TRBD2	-	TGTGCCAGCAGCTCTTCACTAGCGGGCGTCTCCTACGAGCAGTACTTC	CASSSSLAGVSYEQYF
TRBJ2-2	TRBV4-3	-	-	TGCGCCAGCAGCCAAGCGACACCTTCAACTACCAACACCGGGGAGCTGTTTTTT	CASSQATPSTTNTGELFF
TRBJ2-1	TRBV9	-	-	TGTGCCAGCAGCCACAATAGCGGAGGGCGGGTATACAATGAGCAGTTCTTC	CASSHNSGGRVYNEQFF
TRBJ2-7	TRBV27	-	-	TGTGCCAGCAGTTTAATGGGCTCCTACGAGCAGTACTTC	CASSLMGSYEQYF
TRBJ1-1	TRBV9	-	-	TGTGCCAGCAGCGTGACCTGGAGGAAGAAGAACACTGAAGCTTTCTTT	CASSVTWRKKNTEAFF
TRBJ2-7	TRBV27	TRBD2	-	TGTGCCATCCCCCGTCGGCGGGAGGATTTCGAGCAGTACTTC	CAIPRRREDFEQYF
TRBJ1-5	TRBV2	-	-	TGTGCCAGCAGCAAGGATCAGCCCCAGCATTTT	CASSKDQPQHF
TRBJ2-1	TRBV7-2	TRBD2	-	TGTGCCAGCAGCTTAGGCGGGGTGACTAGCGGATACTACAATGAGCAGTTCTTC	CASSLGGVTSGYYNEQFF